Listed here are 20 T cell receptor beta chains from one sample, sequenced in a study of response to subunit inactivated influenza vaccine. MiXCR was run by TCRdb on the RT-PCR reads, yielding one entry per CDR3 protein. The profile shows about 620,000 distinct CDR3 sequences, 11% of them singletons. These same records also appear under a second study, on T cells expressing NK-cell markers. From that report: Scientists made TCR beta cDNA using 5'RACE template switching with UMIs.

Sequencing used PBMCs from blood, obtained on the day of vaccination. The receptor source for this set is a man aged 50 to 60 who received an inactivated influenza vaccine.

This clonotype has only a few counts. The CDR3 region is CASSVGGGTSAGELFF. For the CDR3, the DNA is TGTGCCAGCAGCGTAGGAGGGGGGACTAGCGCCGGGGAGCTGTTTTTT. J is TRBJ2-2 and V is TRBV9; 10 positions match TRBD2. Germline CDR1 SGDLS, CDR2 YYNGEE. The V and J ends lost 0 bases and 6 bases, in that order; junction bases with no gene match: 5. CDR3 size: 16 residues.

The V gene is TRBV12-3 or TRBV12-4, the J gene TRBJ2-1; tentative D call: TRBD1 (5 bases). Trimming took 4 bases from V and 3 from J, leaving 19 bases between them. The CDR3 runs 17 residues. The CDR3 region has the DNA TGTGCCAGCAGTTCGAACCCAGGGATGCCCAACTACAATGAGCAGTTCTTC. Residues: CASSSNPGMPNYNEQFF.

This chain links TRBV10-3 with TRBJ2-2; a possible D gene is TRBD2 (5 bases). Between the trimmed V and J ends, which lost 2 bases and 3 bases, there was a span of 10 bases. The CDR3 is made up of 15 amino acids. The germline V gene encodes CDR1 ENHRY and CDR2 SYGVKD. The CDR3 bases are TGTGCCATCAGTGAGGAGGGTACTGACACCGGGGAGCTGTTTTTT. It codes for CAISEEGTDTGELFF.

This clonotype was counted only a few times. This chain uses TRBV11-2 with TRBJ2-1; TRBD2 aligns across 11 bases. CDR1 and CDR2 from the germline V gene are SGHAT and FQNNGV. The junction had 8 bases not matched to a gene; V was cut back by 7 bases and J by 6 bases. The CDR3 runs 15 residues. CDR3 sequence: CASTQALAGANEQFF. The CDR3 bases are TGTGCCAGCACCCAGGCACTAGCGGGAGCCAATGAGCAGTTCTTC. Complete variable domain (other parts from reference TRBV11-2 and TRBJ2-1): EAGVAQSPRYKIIEKRQSVAFWCNPISGHATLYWYQQILGQGPKLLIQFQNNGVVDDSQLPKDRFSAERLKGVDSTLKIQPAKLEDSAVYLCASTQALAGANEQFFGPGTRLTVL.

This clonotype has only a few counts. The chain carries TRBV28 and TRBJ2-5; no firm D call. CDR1 MDHEN and CDR2 SYDVKM come from the germline V gene. This CDR3 region has 12 residues. Trimming removed 7 bases from V and 5 bases from J, with 11 bases in between. CDR3 region: CASNANGETQYF. In DNA form, the CDR3 reads TGTGCCAGCAACGCGAATGGGGAGACCCAGTACTTC. Looking up the rest from reference TRBV28 and TRBJ2-5 gives the full variable domain: DVKVTQSSRYLVKRTGEKVFLECVQDMDHENMFWYRQDPGLGLRLIYFSYDVKMKEKGDIPEGYSVSREKKERFSLILESASTNQTSMYLCASNANGETQYFGPGTRLLVL.

This clonotype was counted many times. Written as DNA, the CDR3 is TGTGCCAGCAGTTGGACAGGGGGAGTAACTGAAGCTTTCTTT. It is translated as CASSWTGGVTEAFF. The chain is built from TRBV12-3 or TRBV12-4 and TRBJ1-1; 10 bases agree with TRBD1. The CDR3 runs 14 residues. The V and J ends lost 4 bases and 5 bases, in that order; junction bases with no gene match: 4.

This clonotype was picked up a small number of times. This chain joins TRBV7-2 and TRBJ2-1, with D perhaps matching TRBD2 (5 bases). V was cut by 1 base and J by 5 bases, with 6 bases left in between. CDR3 length: 13 residues. Per germline, CDR1 SGHTA and CDR2 FQGNSA. The CDR3 reads CASSLDGDNEQFF. CDR3 in DNA: TGTGCCAGCAGCTTAGACGGGGACAATGAGCAGTTCTTC. Full variable domain (remainder filled in from reference TRBV7-2 and TRBJ2-1): GAGVSQSPSNKVTEKGKDVELRCDPISGHTALYWYRQSLGQGLEFLIYFQGNSAPDKSGLPSDRFSAERTGGSVSTLTIQRTQQEDSAVYLCASSLDGDNEQFFGPGTRLTVL.

This chain uses TRBV5-1 with TRBJ2-3, with D unclear. This CDR3 contains 15 residues. V lost 4 bases, J lost 1 base, and 13 bases lay in between. The germline CDR1 and CDR2 sequences are SGHRS and YFSETQ. The CDR3 sequence is CASSTGRVRTDTQYF. The CDR3 DNA is TGCGCCAGCAGCACTGGACGGGTTCGCACAGATACGCAGTATTTT.

In its sample, this clonotype was seen a few times. This chain links TRBV6-5 with TRBJ2-3, with D unclear. V lost 1 base and J 6 bases, leaving 11 bases between the germline ends. This CDR3 contains 14 residues. The germline gives CDR1 MNHEY, CDR2 SVGAGI. DNA of the CDR3: TGTGCCAGCAGTTACTGGATAGATGACGATACGCAGTATTTT. Translating gives CASSYWIDDDTQYF.

This clonotype was seen only a few times. The chain uses TRBV12-3 or TRBV12-4 and TRBJ1-5; D is uncertain. This CDR3 has 14 amino acids. V lost 5 bases to trimming and J lost 4 bases, with 12 bases between them. Written as DNA, the CDR3 is TGTGCCAGCAGTGTATTGAGGACGAATCAGCCCCAGCATTTT. Residues: CASSVLRTNQPQHF.

This chain joins TRBV5-1 and TRBJ2-5; 8 bases agree with TRBD2. J lost 5 bases, V lost 7 bases, and 13 bases had no gene match. CDR1 is SGHRS and CDR2 is YFSETQ in the germline V gene. This CDR3 is 15 amino acids long. In DNA form, the CDR3 reads TGCGCCAGCGGGACCGGGACTAGAACCGGGGAGACCCAGTACTTC. Amino acid sequence: CASGTGTRTGETQYF.

This chain links TRBV20-1 with TRBJ2-2; D possibly corresponds to TRBD1 (5 bases). The CDR3 spans 13 residues. Germline CDR1 and CDR2: DFQATT and SNEGSKA (reference sequence). CDR3 DNA: TGCGGCCGGCAGGGTTCGGGCACCGGGGAGCTGTTTTTT. It encodes CGRQGSGTGELFF.

This chain joins TRBV12-3 or TRBV12-4 and TRBJ2-7; 8 positions match TRBD1. CDR3 length equals 15 residues. Germline trimming cut 0 bases from V and 2 bases from J; bases unmatched to any gene: 3. For the CDR3, the DNA is TGTGCCAGCAGTTTAGCGGGACAGGCACCCTACGAGCAGTACTTC. This translates into CASSLAGQAPYEQYF.

This chain links TRBV21-1 with TRBJ2-5; the table names TRBD2, a call not compared with the DNA. TRBV21-1 is reported as a pseudogene. This CDR3 is 16 amino acids long. The DNA for the CDR3 is TGTGCCAGCAGCAAAACGAGACTAGCGGGAGATGAGACCCAGTACTTC. Its protein product is CASSKTRLAGDETQYF.

This clonotype was seen once. The chain carries TRBV4-1 and TRBJ2-1; 8 bases align to TRBD2. The germline gives CDR1 MGHRA, CDR2 YSYEKL. The CDR3 has 15 amino acids. The V and J ends lost 8 bases and 7 bases, in that order; junction bases with no gene match: 13. CDR3 sequence (DNA): TGCGCCAGCGGGCTAAGCGAGGCGGGGGGTAATGAGCAGTTCTTC. Amino acid sequence: CASGLSEAGGNEQFF.

This clonotype was seen more than once but under ten times. The rearrangement joins TRBV29-1 to TRBJ2-7; D is possibly TRBD2 (6 bases). The germline V gene has CDR1 SQVTM and CDR2 ANQGSEA. The CDR3 is 16 residues long. V was shortened by 4 bases and J by 2 bases, with 21 bases between the two germline ends. As DNA, the CDR3 is TGCAGCGTTGTTGGGTGGGGCGGGAATCCCCCCTACGAGCAGTACTTC. This translates into CSVVGWGGNPPYEQYF.

The chain employs TRBV10-2 and TRBJ1-5, with a tentative D call TRBD1 (5 bases). The CDR3 has 14 amino acids. Germline V gene sequence: CDR1 WSHSY, CDR2 SAAADI. V was pared by 6 bases and J by 1 base, with 10 bases between. The CDR3 sequence: CASRGPISNQPQHF. The CDR3 DNA follows: TGCGCCAGCAGGGGGCCGATAAGCAATCAGCCCCAGCATTTT.

There are many counts of this clonotype. The chain has TRBV20-1 and TRBJ1-6; no clear D gene. This CDR3 region has 15 residues. The V end lost 1 base, the J end lost 6 bases, and 13 bases lay between the germline ends. From germline, CDR1 is DFQATT and CDR2 SNEGSKA (reference sequence). CDR3 bases: TGCAGTGCTAGAGTTGAGGCCAGGATTAATTCACCCCTCCACTTT. It translates to CSARVEARINSPLHF.

The chain is built from TRBV19 and TRBJ2-1; D perhaps matches TRBD2 (6 bases). CDR3 size: 15 residues. Trimming pared 6 bases from V and 2 bases from J, leaving 14 bases between. Germline assignment: CDR1 LNHDA and CDR2 SQIVND (reference sequence). CDR3 nucleotides: TGTGCCAGTAGCGTCGGGGGAGTCCCCTACAATGAGCAGTTCTTC. This translates into CASSVGGVPYNEQFF.

In this sample, this clonotype turned up a few times. J is TRBJ2-7 and V is TRBV9; 9 bases are a match to TRBD2. This CDR3 has 14 residues. V lost 2 bases to trimming and J lost 4 bases; unmatched junction nucleotides: 4. Germline CDR1 SGDLS, CDR2 YYNGEE. CDR3 amino acids: CASSVRREGYEQYF. Here the CDR3 DNA reads TGTGCCAGCAGCGTCCGGCGGGAGGGGTACGAGCAGTACTTC.